This T cell receptor (beta chain) came from a study of blood T cell repertoires in COVID-19 (dated by TCRdb to between 2020 and 2021). Regarding the research as a whole: The collaborator samples originated in the United States, Italy and Spain and spanned the acute and convalescent phases of COVID-19. A freely available public database, intended as a resource for researchers studying the immune response to SARS-CoV-2, is where the repertoires were released. The prospective study material was composed of cDNA or gDNA derived from T cells, B-cell-depleted T cells, or PBMCs. Nearly every sample came with metadata listing a de-identified subject ID, COVID-19 status, age in years and sex. Where available, HLA class I and class II types were obtained from metadata supplied by the sample provider rather than from assay-based typing. Samples came from the ongoing ImmuneRACE study (first 160 participants) plus 1,254 subjects from 6 global collaborators. The dataset comprised deeply sampled blood TCRbeta repertoires from subjects exposed to, actively infected with, or recovered from COVID-19. On the study overall, not on this receptor specifically: Clinical and demographic metadata were provided uncurated, with the amount varying by source and participant.

The immunoSEQ Assay, a bias-controlled multiplex PCR, was used to amplify TCRbeta CDR3 regions from genomic DNA. As for how the authors treated the data: Nucleated cell counts per sample were estimated from amplification of reference gene primers within the assay. To quantify the absolute abundance of each unique TCRbeta CDR3 rearrangement, sequence reads were collapsed and filtered. For each sample, productive Simpson clonality was calculated as the square root of Simpson's diversity index over productive rearrangements. TCRdb stores this immuneACCESS table with in-frame sequences only. Part of the clones is absent; in the studies checked, under half of the shortfall reflects unresolved V genes, and no reason is known for the rest. D and trimming come from the DNA, and the V and J calls and clone size come from that table. The sample records 130,000 to 150,000 clones, around four fifths of which are singletons. Approximately 40% of the sample comes from the top ten.

Unmatched junction bases come to 3, with V trimmed by 5 bases and J by 3 bases. The cysteine opens and the phenylalanine closes a CDR3 of 14 amino acids. Left in the record is the CDR3 DNA by itself, 42 bases read in frame from the first base. CDR1 and CDR2 are drawn from the germline V gene: MDHEN, SYDVKM. The collaborating institutions used their own protocols to collect whole blood in K2EDTA tubes. For TCRbeta analysis, collaborator samples were shipped as frozen whole blood, as isolated PBMCs, or as DNA extracted from either sample type. Turning to this clone: What antigen it recognizes has not been identified. Base qualities are not recorded, but no much larger clone differs from it by a single base.

The chain is assembled from TRBV28 and TRBJ1-5; 8 bases in the junction line up with TRBD1. The origin of this receptor is a human donor in a cohort sampled during active COVID-19. Material: peripheral blood. The CDR3 here reads CASSQTGANQPQHF. The nucleotide sequence is TGTGCCAGCAGTCAGACAGGGGCCAATCAGCCCCAGCATTTT. Joined to the reference TRBV28 and TRBJ1-5 proteins, this CDR3 gives the full variable domain: DVKVTQSSRYLVKRTGEKVFLECVQDMDHENMFWYRQDPGLGLRLIYFSYDVKMKEKGDIPEGYSVSREKKERFSLILESASTNQTSMYLCASSQTGANQPQHFGDGTRLSIL.